This TCR beta chain is drawn from a study of beta chain features in type 1 diabetes. Expressed TCRB transcripts were sequenced, since all the RNA that had been isolated was reverse transcribed. Sequenced by immunoSEQ multiplex PCR; TCRdb stores in-frame clones only, minus some. The sample contains 120,000 to 150,000 clones, 8% to 13% of which appear only once. At least ten counts were recorded for this clone. Germline assignment: CDR1 SQVTM and CDR2 ANQGSEA. This CDR3 has 12 amino acids. The ends were cut back, 6 bases at V and 8 bases at J, with 16 bases in the middle. Central memory, naive, regulatory and stem cell-like memory CD4+ cells were sorted by CD45RO/CCR7/CD25/CD127/CD95/CD27.

The TCR was taken from a man between 18 and 29 years old in good health. The chain employs TRBV29-1 and TRBJ1-2; perhaps TRBD1 as D (5 bases). The sample consisted of naive CD4+ T cells from blood. The CDR3 DNA reads TGCAGCGTGTACGGGACTTCGGCGGGCTACACCTTC. Protein sequence: CSVYGTSAGYTF.